This T cell receptor (beta chain) was recovered during a study of CD8+CD57+ T cells in acquired aplastic anemia. Study-wide results and limits: Patients shared 25 to 35 CD8+ CDR3 sequences with controls.

Germline-derived CDR1 and CDR2 are SGDLS and YYNGEE. The CDR3 is 13 amino acids. V lost 4 bases to trimming and J lost 3 bases, with 8 bases between them. This clonotype has only a few counts. Antigen: not known. Possible read error: a much larger clone is one base away. No conserved phenylalanine or tryptophan is present at the end of the CDR3, so a read error is the likely explanation. TCR beta VDJ and CDR3 profiling used genomic DNA as template. TCRdb used MiXCR to reprocess the reads, holding one entry per CDR3 protein. The data show over 150,000 distinct CDR3 sequences, about half seen once. CD8+CD57+ cell expansion had been shown by flow cytometry in patients chosen for sequencing. Diagnosis of severe acquired aplastic anemia applied to all patients.

The V call is TRBV9, the J call TRBJ1-5; D gene uncertain. Material: sorted CD4+, CD8+, or CD8+CD57+ T cells (not recorded which) from PBMCs. The origin of this receptor is a human donor with aplastic anemia. Written as DNA, the CDR3 is TGTGCCAGCAGCCGCGGCAACAATCAGCCCCAGCATTCT. It translates to CASSRGNNQPQHS.